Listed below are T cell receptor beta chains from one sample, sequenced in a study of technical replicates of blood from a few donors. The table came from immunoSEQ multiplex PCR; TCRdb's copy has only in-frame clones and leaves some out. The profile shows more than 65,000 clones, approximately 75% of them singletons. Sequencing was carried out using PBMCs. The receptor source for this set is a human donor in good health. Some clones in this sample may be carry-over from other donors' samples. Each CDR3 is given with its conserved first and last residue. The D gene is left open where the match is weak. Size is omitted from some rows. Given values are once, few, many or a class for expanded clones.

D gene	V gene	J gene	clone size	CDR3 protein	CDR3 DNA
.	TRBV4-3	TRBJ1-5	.	CASSQERDQPQHF	TGCGCCAGCAGCCAAGAGCGGGATCAGCCCCAGCATTTT
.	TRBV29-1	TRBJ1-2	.	CSVEGQGFGYTF	TGCAGCGTTGAAGGGCAGGGTTTTGGCTACACCTTC
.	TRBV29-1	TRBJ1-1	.	CSVEMTAEAFF	TGCAGCGTTGAAATGACAGCTGAAGCTTTCTTT
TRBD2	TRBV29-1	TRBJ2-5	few	CSVEITGGQETQYF	TGCAGCGTTGAAATCACGGGAGGTCAAGAGACCCAGTACTTC
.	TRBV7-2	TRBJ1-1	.	CASSTAALRGAFF	TGTGCCAGCAGCACCGCAGCACTAAGGGGAGCTTTCTTT
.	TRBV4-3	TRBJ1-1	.	CASSQVWGLEAFF	TGCGCCAGCAGCCAAGTATGGGGCCTCGAAGCTTTCTTT
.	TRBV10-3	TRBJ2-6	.	CAISEGSAGANVLTF	TGTGCCATCAGTGAAGGGAGTGCTGGGGCCAACGTCCTGACTTTC
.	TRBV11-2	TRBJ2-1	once	CASTLEGLHNEQFF	TGTGCCAGCACCCTGGAGGGCCTCCACAATGAGCAGTTCTTC
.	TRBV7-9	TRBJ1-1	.	CASSTGNTEAFF	TGTGCCAGCAGTACAGGGAACACTGAAGCTTTCTTT
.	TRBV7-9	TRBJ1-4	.	CASSSDWERELFF	TGTGCCAGCAGCTCGGACTGGGAGAGGGAACTGTTTTTT
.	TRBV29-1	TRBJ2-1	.	CSGGRGNEQFF	TGCAGCGGGGGAAGGGGAAATGAGCAGTTCTTC
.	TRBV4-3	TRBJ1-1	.	CASSQAHLNTEAFF	TGCGCCAGCAGCCAAGCACATCTTAACACTGAAGCTTTCTTT
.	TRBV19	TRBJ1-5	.	CASSIQAGQPQHF	TGTGCCAGTAGTATACAGGCCGGTCAGCCCCAGCATTTT
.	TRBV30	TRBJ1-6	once	CAYQRQYNSPLHF	TGTGCCTACCAGCGGCAGTATAATTCACCCCTCCACTTT
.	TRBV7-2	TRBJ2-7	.	CASSLGQASYEQYF	TGTGCCAGCAGCTTAGGGCAGGCCTCCTACGAGCAGTACTTC
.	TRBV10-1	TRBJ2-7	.	CASSGRLAFSYEQYF	TGCGCCAGCAGTGGGCGGCTAGCGTTCTCCTACGAGCAGTACTTC
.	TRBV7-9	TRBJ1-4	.	CASSPPGSEKLFF	TGTGCCAGCAGCCCGCCGGGGAGTGAAAAACTGTTTTTT
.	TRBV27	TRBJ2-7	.	CASAYRGGYEQYF	TGTGCCAGCGCTTACAGGGGAGGCTACGAGCAGTACTTC
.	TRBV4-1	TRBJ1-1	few	CASSQEPGVTEAFF	TGCGCCAGCAGCCAAGAGCCAGGGGTCACTGAAGCTTTCTTT
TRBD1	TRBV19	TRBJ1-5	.	CASSADRGRGNQPQHF	TGTGCCAGTAGTGCCGACAGGGGGCGGGGCAATCAGCCCCAGCATTTT
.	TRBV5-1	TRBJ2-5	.	CASRYDPGDRLQETQYF	TGCGCCAGCAGATATGACCCGGGGGACAGACTCCAAGAGACCCAGTACTTC
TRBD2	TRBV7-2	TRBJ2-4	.	CASSLDPSGGVFTKNIQYF	TGTGCCAGCAGCTTAGATCCTAGCGGTGGTGTATTTACCAAAAACATTCAGTACTTC
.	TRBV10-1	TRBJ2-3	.	CASSEVGEGVDTQYF	TGCGCCAGCAGTGAGGTGGGAGAGGGCGTAGATACGCAGTATTTT
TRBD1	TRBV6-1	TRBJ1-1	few	CASSDVLQGSLNTEAFF	TGTGCCAGCAGTGACGTGCTACAGGGGTCTTTGAACACTGAAGCTTTCTTT
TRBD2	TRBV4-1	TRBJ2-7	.	CASSQDLSGRASPYEQYF	TGCGCCAGCAGCCAAGACCTTAGCGGGAGGGCCTCTCCATACGAGCAGTACTTC
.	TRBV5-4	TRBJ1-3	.	CASSLGSSQGSGNTIYF	TGTGCCAGCAGCTTGGGTTCATCTCAGGGGTCCGGAAACACCATATATTTT
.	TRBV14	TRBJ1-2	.	CASSQDLADNYGYTF	TGTGCCAGCAGCCAAGATCTGGCTGATAACTATGGCTACACCTTC